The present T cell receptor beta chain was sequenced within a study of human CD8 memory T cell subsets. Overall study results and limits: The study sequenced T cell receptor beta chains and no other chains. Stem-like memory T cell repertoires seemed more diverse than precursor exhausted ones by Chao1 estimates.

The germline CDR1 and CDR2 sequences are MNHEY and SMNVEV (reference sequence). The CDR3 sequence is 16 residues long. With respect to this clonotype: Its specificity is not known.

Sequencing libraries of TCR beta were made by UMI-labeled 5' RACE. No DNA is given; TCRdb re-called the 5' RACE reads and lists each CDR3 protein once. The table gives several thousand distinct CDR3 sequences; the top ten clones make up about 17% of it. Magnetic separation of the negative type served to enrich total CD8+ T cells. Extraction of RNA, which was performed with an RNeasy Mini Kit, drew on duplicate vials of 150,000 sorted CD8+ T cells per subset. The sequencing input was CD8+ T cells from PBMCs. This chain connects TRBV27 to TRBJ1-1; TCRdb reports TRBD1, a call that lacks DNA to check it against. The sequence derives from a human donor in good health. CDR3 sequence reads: CASSLMQGAMNTEAFF.